This is a list of T cell receptor beta chains from one sample in a study of T cell changes during pregnancy in multiple sclerosis. The method was immunoSEQ multiplex PCR; TCRdb's version includes in-frame clones alone and lacks a portion of them. The sample consists of 70,000 or so clones, over 90% of them appearing once. This sample comprised CD4+ T cells from peripheral blood mononuclear cells, obtained after pregnancy. The receptors were sampled from a female donor with multiple sclerosis, enrolled in a pregnancy study. Each CDR3 is given with its conserved first and last residue. Fields, in order: D gene, V gene, clone size, J gene, CDR3 protein, CDR3 DNA. The D gene is left open where the match is weak. The size field is filled for only some rows; it gives once, few, many or a size class.

D gene: -; V gene: TRBV5-1; clone size: -; J gene: TRBJ1-6; CDR3 protein: CASSPAGTLNSPLHF; CDR3 DNA: TGCGCCAGCAGCCCGGCCGGGACACTAAATTCACCCCTCCACTTT
D gene: TRBD2; V gene: TRBV7-2; clone size: few; J gene: TRBJ2-1; CDR3 protein: CASSLTSGVGEQFF; CDR3 DNA: TGTGCCAGCAGCCTTACTAGCGGCGTGGGGGAGCAGTTCTTC
D gene: TRBD2; V gene: TRBV9; clone size: -; J gene: TRBJ2-1; CDR3 protein: CASSGSSLTSRYNEQFF; CDR3 DNA: TGTGCCAGCAGCGGGTCATCCTTGACTAGCAGGTACAATGAGCAGTTCTTC
D gene: TRBD2; V gene: TRBV7-2; clone size: -; J gene: TRBJ2-5; CDR3 protein: CASSLGAAGGFRETQYF; CDR3 DNA: TGTGCCAGCAGCTTAGGGGCGGCGGGGGGTTTCCGGGAGACCCAGTACTTC
D gene: -; V gene: TRBV7-2; clone size: once; J gene: TRBJ2-3; CDR3 protein: CASSFEAGTDTQYF; CDR3 DNA: TGTGCCAGCAGCTTCGAAGCGGGCACAGATACGCAGTATTTT
D gene: -; V gene: TRBV6-6; clone size: -; J gene: TRBJ1-1; CDR3 protein: CATTTPAGNTEAFF; CDR3 DNA: TGTGCCACCACGACGCCCGCAGGGAACACTGAAGCTTTCTTT
D gene: TRBD1; V gene: TRBV6-1; clone size: -; J gene: TRBJ1-5; CDR3 protein: CASSGALRGANQPQHF; CDR3 DNA: TGTGCCAGCAGTGGCGCCCTCAGGGGGGCCAATCAGCCCCAGCATTTT
D gene: -; V gene: TRBV6-5; clone size: -; J gene: TRBJ1-2; CDR3 protein: CASSQDKNYGYTF; CDR3 DNA: TGTGCCAGCAGTCAAGACAAAAACTATGGCTACACCTTC
D gene: -; V gene: TRBV2; clone size: -; J gene: TRBJ2-2; CDR3 protein: CASSEARRVPNTGELFF; CDR3 DNA: TGTGCCAGCAGTGAAGCAAGGAGGGTTCCGAACACCGGGGAGCTGTTTTTT
D gene: TRBD2; V gene: TRBV5-1; clone size: -; J gene: TRBJ2-3; CDR3 protein: CASSLGLAGRTDTQYF; CDR3 DNA: TGCGCCAGCAGCTTGGGGCTAGCGGGGCGCACAGATACGCAGTATTTT
D gene: -; V gene: TRBV7-8; clone size: -; J gene: TRBJ2-7; CDR3 protein: CASSLGAAEQYF; CDR3 DNA: TGTGCCAGCAGCTTAGGGGCAGCCGAGCAGTACTTC
D gene: -; V gene: TRBV7-3; clone size: -; J gene: TRBJ1-1; CDR3 protein: CASSPGSGGSEAFF; CDR3 DNA: TGTGCCAGCAGCCCCGGATCGGGAGGAAGTGAAGCTTTCTTT
D gene: -; V gene: TRBV4-2; clone size: -; J gene: TRBJ1-3; CDR3 protein: CASSQDSGTGYSGNTIYF; CDR3 DNA: TGTGCCAGCAGCCAAGATTCGGGAACAGGGTACTCTGGAAACACCATATATTTT
D gene: -; V gene: TRBV7-7; clone size: once; J gene: TRBJ2-3; CDR3 protein: CASSASGAGNTQYF; CDR3 DNA: TGTGCCAGCAGCGCCTCGGGCGCGGGGAATACGCAGTATTTT
D gene: -; V gene: TRBV7-9; clone size: -; J gene: TRBJ2-7; CDR3 protein: CASSLETEQYF; CDR3 DNA: TGTGCCAGCAGCTTAGAGACAGAGCAGTACTTC
D gene: -; V gene: TRBV19; clone size: -; J gene: TRBJ1-2; CDR3 protein: CASRTPVDYGYTF; CDR3 DNA: TGTGCCAGTAGGACTCCGGTCGACTATGGCTACACCTTC
D gene: -; V gene: TRBV4-2; clone size: -; J gene: TRBJ1-3; CDR3 protein: CASSQTQAGVNGNTIYF; CDR3 DNA: TGTGCCAGCAGCCAAACCCAGGCAGGGGTAAATGGAAACACCATATATTTT
D gene: -; V gene: TRBV27; clone size: -; J gene: TRBJ2-5; CDR3 protein: CASSLSVAAREETQYF; CDR3 DNA: TGTGCCAGCAGTTTATCGGTCGCGGCTAGAGAAGAGACCCAGTACTTC
D gene: TRBD2; V gene: TRBV9; clone size: -; J gene: TRBJ2-1; CDR3 protein: CASSVAASGIPNEQFF; CDR3 DNA: TGTGCCAGCAGCGTAGCTGCTAGCGGGATCCCCAATGAGCAGTTCTTC
D gene: TRBD1; V gene: TRBV5-5; clone size: -; J gene: TRBJ2-1; CDR3 protein: CASSRLPGQGGNEQFF; CDR3 DNA: TGTGCCAGCAGCCGATTACCGGGACAGGGGGGCAATGAGCAGTTCTTC
D gene: TRBD1; V gene: TRBV2; clone size: -; J gene: TRBJ2-2; CDR3 protein: CASSHTGGAAGELFF; CDR3 DNA: TGTGCCAGCAGTCATACAGGGGGCGCAGCCGGGGAGCTGTTTTTT
D gene: -; V gene: TRBV5-1; clone size: -; J gene: TRBJ1-3; CDR3 protein: CASSLEGVDGNTIYF; CDR3 DNA: TGCGCCAGCAGCTTGGAAGGGGTTGATGGAAACACCATATATTTT